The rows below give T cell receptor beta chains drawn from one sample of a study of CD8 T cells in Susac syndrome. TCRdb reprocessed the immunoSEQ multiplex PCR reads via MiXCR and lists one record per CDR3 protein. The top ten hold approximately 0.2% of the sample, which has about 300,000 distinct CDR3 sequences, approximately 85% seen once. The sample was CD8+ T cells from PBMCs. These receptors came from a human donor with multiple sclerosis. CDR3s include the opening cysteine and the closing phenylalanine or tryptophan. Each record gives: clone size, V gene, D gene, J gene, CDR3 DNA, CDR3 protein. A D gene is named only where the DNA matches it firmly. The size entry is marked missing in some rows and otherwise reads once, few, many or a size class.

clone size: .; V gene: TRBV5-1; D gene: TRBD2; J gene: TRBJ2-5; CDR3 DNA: TGCGCCAGCAGCGGGAGGGAGAGACCATCTGAGACCCAGTACTTC; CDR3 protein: CASSGRERPSETQYF
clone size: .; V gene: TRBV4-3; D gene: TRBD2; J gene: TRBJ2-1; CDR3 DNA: TGCGCCAGCAGCCAAGATTCTAGCCCGGGAGGTGCTGAGCAGTTCTTC; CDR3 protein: CASSQDSSPGGAEQFF
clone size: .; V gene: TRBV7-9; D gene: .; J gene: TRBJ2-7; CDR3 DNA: TGTGCCAGCAGCCCGTACGATGAAACCTACGAGCAGTACTTC; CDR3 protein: CASSPYDETYEQYF
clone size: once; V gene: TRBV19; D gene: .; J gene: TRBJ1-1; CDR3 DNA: TGTGCCAGTAGCCTTCTCGGTGGCGGGAACACTGAAGCTTTCTTT; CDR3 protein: CASSLLGGGNTEAFF
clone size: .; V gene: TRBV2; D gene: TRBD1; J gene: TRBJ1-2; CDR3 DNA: TGTGCCAGCAGTGGGGCAGGGGGTGGCTACACCTTC; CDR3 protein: CASSGAGGGYTF
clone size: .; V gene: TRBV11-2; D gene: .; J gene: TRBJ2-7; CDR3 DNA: TGTGCCAGCAGCCCAATTCTGGGTCAGGAGATAGAGCAGTACTTC; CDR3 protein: CASSPILGQEIEQYF
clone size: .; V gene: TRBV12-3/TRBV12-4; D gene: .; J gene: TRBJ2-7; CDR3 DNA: TGTGCCAGCAGTCAGGACCACTACGAGCAGTACTTC; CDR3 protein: CASSQDHYEQYF
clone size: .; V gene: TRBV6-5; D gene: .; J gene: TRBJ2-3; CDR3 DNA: TGTGCCAGTTCAGCCTCTCTCGCAGATACGCAGTATTTT; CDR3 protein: CASSASLADTQYF
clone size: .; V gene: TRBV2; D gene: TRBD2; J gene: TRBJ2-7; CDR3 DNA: TGTGCCAGCTCAGCGGGGCCGGGAGGGCCCTACGAGCAGTACTTC; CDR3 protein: CASSAGPGGPYEQYF
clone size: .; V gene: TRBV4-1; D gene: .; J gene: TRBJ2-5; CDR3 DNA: TGCGCCAGCAGCCAAGATCGGACTTTGGAAGAGACCCAGTACTTC; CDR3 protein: CASSQDRTLEETQYF
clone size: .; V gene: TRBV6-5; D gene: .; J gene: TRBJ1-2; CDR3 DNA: TGTGCCAGCAGTTACTCGACCCCCGAACCTAACTATGGCTACACCTTC; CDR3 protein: CASSYSTPEPNYGYTF
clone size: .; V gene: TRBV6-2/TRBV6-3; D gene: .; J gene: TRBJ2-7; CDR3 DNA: TGTGCCAGCAGCTCCTTCAGTGGGGCGGACGAGCAGTACTTC; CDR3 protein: CASSSFSGADEQYF
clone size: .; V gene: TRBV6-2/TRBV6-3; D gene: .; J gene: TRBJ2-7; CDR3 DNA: TGTGCCAGCAGTTGGGGTGTACCCTACGAGCAGTACTTC; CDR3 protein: CASSWGVPYEQYF
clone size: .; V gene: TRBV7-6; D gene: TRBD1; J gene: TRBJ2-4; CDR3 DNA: TGTGCCAGCAGCTTAGAGCCGGGACAGGGGCTTTTTATCGCCAAAAACATTCAGTACTTC; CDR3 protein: CASSLEPGQGLFIAKNIQYF
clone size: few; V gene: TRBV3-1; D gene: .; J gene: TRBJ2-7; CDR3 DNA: TGTGCCAGCAGCCAGACGGGGCGGCTTTTCGAGCAGTACTTC; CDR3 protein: CASSQTGRLFEQYF
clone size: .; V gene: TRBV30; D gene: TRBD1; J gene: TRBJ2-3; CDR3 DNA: TGTGCCTGGTCAGGGGGCTGGGATACGCAGTATTTT; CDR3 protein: CAWSGGWDTQYF
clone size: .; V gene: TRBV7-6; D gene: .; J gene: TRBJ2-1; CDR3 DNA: TGTGCCAGCAGCTTAGACAGCCCTAGCTCCTACAATGAGCAGTTCTTC; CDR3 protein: CASSLDSPSSYNEQFF
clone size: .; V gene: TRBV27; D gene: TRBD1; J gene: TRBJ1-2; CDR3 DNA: TGTGCCAGCAGTTTATCCGGACAGGGTTTCTATGGCTACACCTTC; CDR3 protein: CASSLSGQGFYGYTF
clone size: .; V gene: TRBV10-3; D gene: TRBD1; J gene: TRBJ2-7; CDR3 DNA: TGTGCCATCGGGGTCCTCGGGACAGACGACTACGAGCAGTACTTC; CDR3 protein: CAIGVLGTDDYEQYF
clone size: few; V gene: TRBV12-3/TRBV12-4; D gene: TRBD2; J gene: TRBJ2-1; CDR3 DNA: TGTGCCAGCAGCTTCGGGAGGGGCTACAATGAGCAGTTCTTC; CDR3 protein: CASSFGRGYNEQFF
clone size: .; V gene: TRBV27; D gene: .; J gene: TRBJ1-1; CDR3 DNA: TGTGCCAGCAGTTTATCTCCAGGTGGTTCTGAAGCTTTCTTT; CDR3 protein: CASSLSPGGSEAFF
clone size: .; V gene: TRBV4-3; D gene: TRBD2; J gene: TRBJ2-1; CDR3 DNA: TGCGCCAGCAGCCAAGGGGTAGGGACTAGCGGGAGGCGGACGGGCAATGAGCAGTTCTTC; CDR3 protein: CASSQGVGTSGRRTGNEQFF
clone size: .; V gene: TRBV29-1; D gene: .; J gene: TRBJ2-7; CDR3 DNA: TGCAGCGTTCGGTATTATTACGAGCAGTACTTC; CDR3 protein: CSVRYYYEQYF
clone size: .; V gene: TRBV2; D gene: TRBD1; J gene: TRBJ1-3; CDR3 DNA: TGTGCCAGCAGTGAAACACAGGGGGCTGTTGGAAACACCATATATTTT; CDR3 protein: CASSETQGAVGNTIYF
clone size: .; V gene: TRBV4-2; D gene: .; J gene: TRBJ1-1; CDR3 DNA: TGTGCCAGCAGCCAAGAAAAAAGCTCGTTGACTGAAGCTTTCTTT; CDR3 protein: CASSQEKSSLTEAFF
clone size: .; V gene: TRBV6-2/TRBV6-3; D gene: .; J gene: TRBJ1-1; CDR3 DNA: TGTGCCAGCAGTTCGGGACTCCCGAACACTGAAGCTTTCTTT; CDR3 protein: CASSSGLPNTEAFF
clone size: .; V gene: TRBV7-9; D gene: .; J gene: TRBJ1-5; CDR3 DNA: TGTGCCAGCAGCTTAGGGGCGGGACTAAATTATCAGCCCCAGCATTTT; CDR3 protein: CASSLGAGLNYQPQHF
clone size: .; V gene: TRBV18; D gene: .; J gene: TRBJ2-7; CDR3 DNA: TGTGCCAGCTCACCAGGTGCAGGGCTACTCTCCGAGCAGTACTTC; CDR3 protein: CASSPGAGLLSEQYF
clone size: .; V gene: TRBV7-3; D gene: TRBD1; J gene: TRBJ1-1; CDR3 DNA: TGTGCCAGCAGCTTAACCTCAGGGGGGAGCACTGAAGCTTTCTTT; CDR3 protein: CASSLTSGGSTEAFF